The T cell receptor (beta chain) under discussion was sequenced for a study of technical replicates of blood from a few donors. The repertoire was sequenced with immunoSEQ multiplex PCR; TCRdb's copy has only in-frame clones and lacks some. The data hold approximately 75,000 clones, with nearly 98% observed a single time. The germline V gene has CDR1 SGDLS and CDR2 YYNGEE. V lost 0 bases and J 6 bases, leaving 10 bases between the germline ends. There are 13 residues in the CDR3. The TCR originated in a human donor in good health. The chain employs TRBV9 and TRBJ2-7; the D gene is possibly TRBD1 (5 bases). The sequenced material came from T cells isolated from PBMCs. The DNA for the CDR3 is TGTGCCAGCAGCGTAGGACAGATGGGCGAGCAGTACTTC. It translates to CASSVGQMGEQYF.